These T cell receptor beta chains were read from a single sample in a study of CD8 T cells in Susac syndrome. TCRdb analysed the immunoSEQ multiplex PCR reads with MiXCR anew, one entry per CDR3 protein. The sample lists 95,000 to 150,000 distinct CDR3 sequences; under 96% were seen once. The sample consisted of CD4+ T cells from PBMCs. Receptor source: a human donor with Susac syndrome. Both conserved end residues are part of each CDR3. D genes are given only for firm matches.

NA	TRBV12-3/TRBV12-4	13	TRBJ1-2	TGTGCCAGCAGTTTATTACGGTCGGGTGGCTACACCTTC	CASSLLRSGGYTF
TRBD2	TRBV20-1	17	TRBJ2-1	TGCAGTGCTAGAGATGCGACTAGCGGGGGAAACTACAATGAGCAGTTCTTC	CSARDATSGGNYNEQFF
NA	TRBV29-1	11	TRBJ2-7	TGCAGCGTAACTACTGGGTACGAGCAGTACTTC	CSVTTGYEQYF
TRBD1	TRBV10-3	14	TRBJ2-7	TGTGCCATCAGCCCGGGACAGTGGGGCTACGAGCAGTACTTC	CAISPGQWGYEQYF
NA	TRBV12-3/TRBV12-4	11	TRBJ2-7	TGTGCCAGCAGTCCTTATTACGAGCAGTACTTC	CASSPYYEQYF
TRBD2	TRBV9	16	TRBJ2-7	TGTGCCAGCAGCGTAGCTACGGCGGGAGGGCCATACGAGCAGTACTTC	CASSVATAGGPYEQYF
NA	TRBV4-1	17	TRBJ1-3	TGCGCCAGCAGCCAAGTCTTTGGCAGGAACTCTGGAAACACCATATATTTT	CASSQVFGRNSGNTIYF
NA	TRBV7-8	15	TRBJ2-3	TGTGCCAGCAGTTCGATGGCAGGGGAGTGGGATACGCAGTATTTT	CASSSMAGEWDTQYF
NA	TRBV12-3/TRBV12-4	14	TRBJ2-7	TGTGCCAGCAGCCCGGGGGGCAGCTCCTACGAGCAGTACTTC	CASSPGGSSYEQYF
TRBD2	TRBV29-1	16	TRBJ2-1	TGCAGCGTTGAAGATCCGACTAGCGGGACCTACAATGAGCAGTTCTTC	CSVEDPTSGTYNEQFF
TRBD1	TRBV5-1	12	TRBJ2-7	TGCGCCAGCAGTTTACAGGGGATCGAGCAGTACTTC	CASSLQGIEQYF
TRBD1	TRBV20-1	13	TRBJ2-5	TGCAGTGCTAGTAAGGGGGCTTTGGAGACCCAGTACTTC	CSASKGALETQYF
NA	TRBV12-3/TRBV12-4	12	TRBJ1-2	TGTGCCAGCAGTTTAAGGGGCTATGGCTACACCTTC	CASSLRGYGYTF
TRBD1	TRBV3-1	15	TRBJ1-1	TGTGCCAGCATGCCCCCCCCCGGGACAGGGGCGGAAGCTTTCTTT	CASMPPPGTGAEAFF
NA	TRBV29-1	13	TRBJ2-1	TGCAGCGTTCTCCCCAGCCAAACGGGTGAGCAGTTCTTC	CSVLPSQTGEQFF
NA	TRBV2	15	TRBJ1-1	TGTGCCAGCAGTCTCCGCTTGACGGATAACACTGAAGCTTTCTTT	CASSLRLTDNTEAFF
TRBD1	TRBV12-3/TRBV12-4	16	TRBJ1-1	TGTGCCAGCAGTCCAAGACAGGGGGCATTTGGCACTGAAGCTTTCTTT	CASSPRQGAFGTEAFF